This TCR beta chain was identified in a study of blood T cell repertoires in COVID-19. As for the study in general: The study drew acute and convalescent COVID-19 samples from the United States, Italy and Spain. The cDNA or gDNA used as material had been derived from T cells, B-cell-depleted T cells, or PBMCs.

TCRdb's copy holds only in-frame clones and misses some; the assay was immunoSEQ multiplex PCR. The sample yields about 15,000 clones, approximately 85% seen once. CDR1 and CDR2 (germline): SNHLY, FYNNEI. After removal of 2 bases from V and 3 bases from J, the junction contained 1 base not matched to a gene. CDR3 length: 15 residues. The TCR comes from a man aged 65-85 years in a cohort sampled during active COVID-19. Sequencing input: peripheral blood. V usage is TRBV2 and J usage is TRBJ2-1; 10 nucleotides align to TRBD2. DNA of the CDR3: TGTGCCAGCAGTGAACTAGCGGGAGACTACAATGAGCAGTTCTTC. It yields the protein CASSELAGDYNEQFF.